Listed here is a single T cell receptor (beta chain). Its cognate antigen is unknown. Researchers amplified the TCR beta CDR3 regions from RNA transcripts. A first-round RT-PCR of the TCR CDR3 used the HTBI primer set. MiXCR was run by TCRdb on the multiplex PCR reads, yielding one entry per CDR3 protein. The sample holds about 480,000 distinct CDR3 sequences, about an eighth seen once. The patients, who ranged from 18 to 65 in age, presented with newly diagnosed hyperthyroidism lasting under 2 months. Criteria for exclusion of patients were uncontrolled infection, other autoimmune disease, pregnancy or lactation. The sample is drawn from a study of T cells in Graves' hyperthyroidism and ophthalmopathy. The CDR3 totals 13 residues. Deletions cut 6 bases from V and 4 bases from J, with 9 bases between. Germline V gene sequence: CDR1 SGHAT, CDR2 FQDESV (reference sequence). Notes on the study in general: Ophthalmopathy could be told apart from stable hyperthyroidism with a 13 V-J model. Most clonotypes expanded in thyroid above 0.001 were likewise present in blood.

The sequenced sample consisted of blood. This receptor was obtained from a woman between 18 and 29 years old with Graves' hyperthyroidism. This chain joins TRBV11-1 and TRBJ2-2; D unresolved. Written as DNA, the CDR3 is TGTGCCAGCAGACCTGGTAGCACCGGGGAGCTGTTTTTT. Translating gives CASRPGSTGELFF.